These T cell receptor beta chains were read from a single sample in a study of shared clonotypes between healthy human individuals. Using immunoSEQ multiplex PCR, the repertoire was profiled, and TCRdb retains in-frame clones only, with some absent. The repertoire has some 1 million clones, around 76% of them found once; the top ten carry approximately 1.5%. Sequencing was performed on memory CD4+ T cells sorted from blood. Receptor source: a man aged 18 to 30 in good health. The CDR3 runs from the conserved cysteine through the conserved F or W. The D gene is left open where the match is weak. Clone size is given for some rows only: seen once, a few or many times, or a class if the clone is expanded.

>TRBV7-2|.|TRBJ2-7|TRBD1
CASSLVSGGNYEQYF
TGTGCCAGCAGCTTAGTTTCAGGGGGCAACTACGAGCAGTACTTC
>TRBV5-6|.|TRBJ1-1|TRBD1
CASSPGTGDPNTEAFF
TGTGCCAGCAGCCCCGGGACAGGGGACCCGAACACTGAAGCTTTCTTT
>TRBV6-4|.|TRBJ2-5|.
CASPQGNQETQYF
TGTGCCAGCCCACAGGGTAACCAAGAGACCCAGTACTTC
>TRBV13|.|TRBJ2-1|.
CASSILDNEQFF
TGTGCCAGCAGCATCTTGGACAATGAGCAGTTCTTC
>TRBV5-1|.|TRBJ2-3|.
CASSSGGASTDTQYF
TGCGCCAGCAGCTCGGGCGGGGCCAGCACAGATACGCAGTATTTT
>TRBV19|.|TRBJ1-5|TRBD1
CASSQYPRGGGPQPQHF
TGTGCCAGTAGTCAGTACCCCCGGGGAGGGGGCCCTCAGCCCCAGCATTTT
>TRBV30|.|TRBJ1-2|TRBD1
CAWIEEDRGRKGYTF
TGTGCCTGGATCGAAGAGGACAGGGGGCGGAAGGGCTACACCTTC
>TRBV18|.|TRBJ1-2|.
CASSGDRSHYGYTF
TGTGCCAGCTCAGGTGACAGGAGCCACTATGGCTACACCTTC
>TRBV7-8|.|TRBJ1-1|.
CASSLDPTVEAFF
TGTGCCAGCAGCTTGGACCCCACAGTTGAAGCTTTCTTT
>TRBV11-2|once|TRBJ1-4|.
CASSLAVGPNEKLFF
TGTGCCAGCAGCTTAGCGGTGGGACCTAATGAAAAACTGTTTTTT
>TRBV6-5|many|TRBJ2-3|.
CASRLKFGTDTQYF
TGTGCCAGCCGCTTGAAGTTCGGCACAGATACGCAGTATTTT
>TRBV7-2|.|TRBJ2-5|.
CASSLGTGSFSRQETQYF
TGTGCCAGCAGCCTAGGTACAGGGTCCTTCTCCCGTCAAGAGACCCAGTACTTC
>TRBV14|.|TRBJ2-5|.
CASSQDRLQGGQYF
TGTGCCAGCAGCCAAGATCGGTTACAGGGTGGCCAGTACTTC
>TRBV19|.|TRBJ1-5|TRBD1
CASTPWAGGSSNQPQHF
TGTGCCAGTACCCCGTGGGCAGGGGGGTCTAGCAATCAGCCCCAGCATTTT
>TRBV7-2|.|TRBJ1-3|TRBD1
CASRVTGTGSGNTIYF
TGTGCCAGCAGAGTAACCGGGACAGGCTCAGGAAACACCATATATTTT
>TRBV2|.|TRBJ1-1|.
CASSYTGNTEAFF
TGTGCCAGCAGTTACACAGGGAACACTGAAGCTTTCTTT
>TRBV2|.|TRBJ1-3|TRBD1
CASKRTGAGNTIYF
TGTGCCAGCAAGCGGACAGGGGCTGGAAACACCATATATTTT
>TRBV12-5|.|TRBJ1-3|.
CASGLLPNSGNTIYF
TGTGCTAGTGGTTTACTCCCAAACTCTGGAAACACCATATATTTT
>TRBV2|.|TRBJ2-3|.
CARGGGTSTDTQYF
TGTGCCAGAGGGGGGGGGACTAGCACAGATACGCAGTATTTT
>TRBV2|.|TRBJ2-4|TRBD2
CASSDSPIFGGGASKNIQYF
TGTGCCAGCAGTGACTCCCCCATATTCGGCGGGGGGGCTTCCAAAAACATTCAGTACTTC
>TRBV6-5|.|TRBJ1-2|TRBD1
CASSSPGQGNYGYTF
TGTGCCAGCAGTTCCCCGGGACAGGGGAACTATGGCTACACCTTC
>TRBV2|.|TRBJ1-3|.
CASSVEGTGNTIYF
TGTGCCAGCAGTGTGGAGGGAACGGGAAACACCATATATTTT
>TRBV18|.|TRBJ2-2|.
CASSPLAGELFF
TGTGCCAGCTCACCACTGGCCGGGGAGCTGTTTTTT
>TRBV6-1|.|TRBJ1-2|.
CASSEARALNYGYTF
TGTGCCAGCAGTGAAGCCAGGGCCCTCAACTATGGCTACACCTTC